Below are 16 T cell receptor beta chains sequenced from a single sample in a study of graft-versus-host responses after intestinal transplantation. Here immunoSEQ multiplex PCR was the method, and the copy in TCRdb shows in-frame clones only, minus some. The sample includes some 100,000 clones, roughly 90% of them seen just once. These TCRs' antigens remain unknown. This material consisted of unstimulated CD4+ T cells sorted from spleen or lymph node cells, taken before transplant. The receptors here all came from a human donor who was the organ donor for an intestinal transplant.

V usage is TRBV29-1 and J usage is TRBJ1-2, with 7 bases that match TRBD1. J was trimmed by 4 bases and V by 6 bases; bases with no gene match: 14. This CDR3 has 15 residues. Germline V gene lookup returns CDR1 SQVTM and CDR2 ANQGSEA. The CDR3 DNA sequence: TGCAGCGTCCTAAAGGGGACAGATAATATCTATGGCTACACCTTC. Its protein product is CSVLKGTDNIYGYTF.

The chain carries TRBV28 and TRBJ2-3; TRBD2 agrees at 13 bases. The CDR3 length is 15 residues. The junction had 1 base not matched to a gene; V was cut back by 3 bases and J by 4 bases. Germline V gene sequence: CDR1 MDHEN, CDR2 SYDVKM. The CDR3 sequence: CASSFTSGGADTQYF. CDR3 DNA: TGTGCCAGCAGTTTTACTAGCGGGGGGGCAGATACGCAGTATTTT.

The J gene is TRBJ1-4, the V gene TRBV21-1. TRBV21-1 is a documented pseudogene. CDR3 size: 13 residues. Here the CDR3 reads CASTHRDNEKLFF. The CDR3 nucleotides read TGTGCCAGCACCCACCGGGATAATGAAAAACTGTTTTTT.

The genes are TRBV28 and TRBJ2-5, with D perhaps matching TRBD1 (7 bases). The end of the DNA is better explained by TRBJ2-7, so the J call may be wrong. The CDR3 has 15 residues. The germline V gene encodes CDR1 MDHEN and CDR2 SYDVKM. The DNA for the CDR3 is TGTGCCAGCAGTCCCCGCGGGACAGCGAGCTACGAGCAGTACTTC. Translating gives CASSPRGTASYEQYF.

In its sample, this clone was seen once. This chain joins TRBV2 and TRBJ2-7; D is possibly TRBD2 (6 bases). There are 15 residues in the CDR3. The germline gives CDR1 SNHLY, CDR2 FYNNEI. V was clipped by 8 bases and J by 3 bases, with 20 bases between them. The CDR3 loop reads CASDDRDFHNYEQYF. The CDR3 DNA follows: TGTGCCAGCGACGACCGGGACTTTCACAACTACGAGCAGTACTTC.

V gene TRBV7-9 combines with J gene TRBJ2-3; D perhaps matches TRBD2 (6 bases). With 1 base removed from V and 1 base from J, the gap between germline ends came to 9 bases. Germline CDR1 SEHNR, CDR2 FQNEAQ (reference sequence). The CDR3 sequence is 15 residues long. The CDR3 spells CASSLGSGRTDTQYF. CDR3 sequence (DNA): TGTGCCAGCAGCTTAGGCAGCGGGCGCACAGATACGCAGTATTTT. Filled out from reference TRBV7-9 and TRBJ2-3, the complete variable domain reads DTGVSQNPRHKITKRGQNVTFRCDPISEHNRLYWYRQTLGQGPEFLTYFQNEAQLEKSRLLSDRFSAERPKGSFSTLEIQRTEQGDSAMYLCASSLGSGRTDTQYFGPGTRLTVL.

V is TRBV5-1 and J is TRBJ1-2; D is possibly TRBD1 (6 bases). With 1 base removed from V and 8 bases from J, the gap between germline ends came to 12 bases. CDR1 is SGHRS and CDR2 is YFSETQ in the germline V gene. CDR3 length: 13 amino acids. This CDR3 reads CASSLSGGYGYTF. The CDR3 DNA follows: TGCGCCAGCAGCTTGAGTGGGGGCTACGGCTACACCTTC.

V is TRBV9 and J is TRBJ2-3; 9 bases are shared with TRBD2. Germline V gives CDR1 SGDLS, CDR2 YYNGEE. The J segment lost 0 bases and the V segment lost 5 bases, leaving 10 bases of the junction unmatched. This CDR3 is 17 amino acids long. This CDR3 reads CASSDLPGLASTDTQYF. Written as DNA, the CDR3 is TGTGCCAGCAGTGATCTTCCGGGACTAGCTAGCACAGATACGCAGTATTTT.

This chain uses TRBV5-1 with TRBJ2-5; 7 nucleotides line up with TRBD1. The ends lost 0 bases at V and 5 bases at J; junction bases unmatched: 7. The CDR3 loop spans 15 amino acids. Germline CDR1 and CDR2: SGHRS and YFSETQ. This chain's CDR3 is CASSLGKGGLETQYF. In nucleotides, the CDR3 is TGCGCCAGCAGCTTGGGCAAAGGGGGCCTCGAGACCCAGTACTTC. Complete variable domain (other parts from reference TRBV5-1 and TRBJ2-5): KAGVTQTPRYLIKTRGQQVTLSCSPISGHRSVSWYQQTPGQGLQFLFEYFSETQRNKGNFPGRFSGRQFSNSRSEMNVSTLELGDSALYLCASSLGKGGLETQYFGPGTRLLVL.

This chain joins TRBV5-1 and TRBJ1-6, with 10 bases identical to TRBD1. The trim removed 2 bases at V and 10 bases at J, leaving 12 bases unmatched. The CDR3 is 17 amino acids. The germline V gene encodes CDR1 SGHRS and CDR2 YFSETQ. CDR3 sequence: CASSLRGPGQGISPLHF. The CDR3 DNA sequence: TGCGCCAGCAGCTTACGGGGACCGGGACAGGGGATCTCACCCCTCCACTTT. Combining the CDR3 with reference TRBV5-1 and TRBJ1-6 gives the whole variable domain KAGVTQTPRYLIKTRGQQVTLSCSPISGHRSVSWYQQTPGQGLQFLFEYFSETQRNKGNFPGRFSGRQFSNSRSEMNVSTLELGDSALYLCASSLRGPGQGISPLHFGNGTRLTVT.

V gene TRBV4-1 combines with J gene TRBJ2-7; TRBD2 agrees at 8 bases. The germline V gene has CDR1 MGHRA and CDR2 YSYEKL. V lost 4 bases to trimming and J lost 4 bases; unmatched junction nucleotides: 9. CDR3 length: 15 amino acids. The CDR3 here is CASSLAGHPEYEQYF. For the CDR3, the DNA is TGCGCCAGCAGCCTAGCGGGACACCCGGAATACGAGCAGTACTTC.

This chain connects TRBV18 to TRBJ1-1; D uncertain. The ends were cut back, 0 bases at V and 4 bases at J, with 6 bases in the middle. This CDR3 region has 13 residues. Germline lookup yields CDR1 KGHSH and CDR2 LQKENI. CDR3 loop: CASSPPWSTEAFF. In DNA form, the CDR3 reads TGTGCCAGCTCACCACCGTGGAGCACTGAAGCTTTCTTT.

This chain uses TRBV6-1 with TRBJ1-2; a weak D match, TRBD1 (5 bases). The V and J ends lost 0 bases and 9 bases respectively, with 17 bases between them. The V gene's germline CDR1 is MNHNS and CDR2 SASEGT. The CDR3 runs to 15 residues. CDR3 coding DNA: TGTGCCAGCAGTGAAGCTACGGGGGGTCTTAGGAGCTACACCTTC. As protein: CASSEATGGLRSYTF.

This clone was detected only a few times. The chain employs TRBV10-3 and TRBJ1-6; D possibly corresponds to TRBD1 (6 bases). Trimming cost V 2 bases and J 9 bases, with 14 bases left between them. The CDR3 runs to 15 residues. The germline gives CDR1 ENHRY, CDR2 SYGVKD. CDR3 residues: CAISERGDFGSPLHF. The CDR3 DNA reads as TGTGCCATCAGTGAGAGGGGGGATTTCGGTTCACCCCTCCACTTT.

The rearrangement links TRBV6-1 to TRBJ1-6; D unresolved. The germline V gene has CDR1 MNHNS and CDR2 SASEGT. Between the trimmed V and J ends, which lost 6 bases and 14 bases, there was a span of 23 bases. The CDR3 contains 15 residues. In DNA, the CDR3 is TGTGCCAGCAGCCCGACCGGCGTGGCCAGTGAGACCCTCCACTTT. Protein sequence: CASSPTGVASETLHF.

The CDR3 sequence: CASSLGYQAGSPNNEQFF. DNA for the CDR3: TGCGCCAGCAGCTTGGGCTATCAGGCAGGGTCTCCCAACAATGAGCAGTTCTTC. The rearrangement links TRBV5-1 to TRBJ2-1; a weak D match, TRBD1 (5 bases). This CDR3 contains 18 residues. Trimming stripped 0 bases from V and 5 bases from J, with 21 bases between. CDR1 and CDR2 (germline): SGHRS, YFSETQ.